Presented here are 8 T cell receptor beta chains from one specimen sequenced in a study of cytomegalovirus exposure and HLA in healthy donors. TCRdb keeps only in-frame clones here, not all; method: immunoSEQ multiplex PCR. The data contain 110,000 or so clones, 90% to 96% of them singletons. Sequencing was performed on PBMCs. The receptors shown here come from a woman aged 18-29 years in good health and CMV-seronegative.

This clone was counted once. This sequence joins TRBV6-1 and TRBJ1-2; tentatively, D is TRBD1 (6 bases). V lost 5 bases to trimming and J lost 8 bases, with 12 bases between them. The CDR3 has 12 residues. Germline V lookup: CDR1 MNHNS, CDR2 SASEGT. The CDR3 DNA reads as TGTGCCAGCAGTAAGAACGGACAGGGCTACACCTTC. This encodes CASSKNGQGYTF.

The rearrangement joins TRBV28 to TRBJ2-3; 8 positions match TRBD2. The CDR3 consists of 13 residues. The germline gives CDR1 MDHEN, CDR2 SYDVKM. V shed 9 bases, J shed 5 bases, and the junction held 7 bases outside the gene matches. Here the CDR3 DNA reads TGTGCCAGTTGTCGGGGGGGCAGAGATACGCAGTATTTT. As protein: CASCRGGRDTQYF.

This rearrangement joins TRBV7-6 to TRBJ2-2; 7 positions agree with TRBD1. CDR1 and CDR2 (germline): SGHVS, FNYEAQ. V shed 4 bases, J shed 1 base, and the junction held 6 bases outside the gene matches. The CDR3 spans 16 residues. CDR3 bases: TGTGCCAGCAGCTGGTGGACAGGAAAGAACACCGGGGAGCTGTTTTTT. This translates into CASSWWTGKNTGELFF.

J is TRBJ1-4 and V is TRBV18; TRBD1 matches 10 bases. This CDR3 is built from 15 residues. Germline CDR1 KGHSH, CDR2 LQKENI. V was pared by 6 bases and J by 7 bases, with 8 bases of the junction left unmatched. The CDR3 DNA reads TGTGCCAGCTCGTCAGACAGGGGGCGCAGTGAAAAACTGTTTTTT. This sequence encodes CASSSDRGRSEKLFF.

The J gene is TRBJ2-5, the V gene TRBV6-6; 11 bases map to TRBD2. This CDR3 region has 15 residues. CDR1 and CDR2 (germline): MNHNY, SVGAGI (reference sequence). Trimming took 8 bases from V and 4 from J; bases not matched to a gene: 9. The CDR3 loop is CASWGSGGAAETQYF. CDR3 coding DNA: TGTGCCAGCTGGGGTAGCGGGGGGGCTGCAGAGACCCAGTACTTC.

The chain couples TRBV28 to TRBJ1-2, with D possibly TRBD1 on 5 matching bases. V was pared by 4 bases and J by 6 bases, with 24 bases between. This CDR3 is built from 17 residues. The V gene's germline CDR1 is MDHEN and CDR2 SYDVKM. The CDR3 here is CASSSGGVTPNTDGYTF. The CDR3 nucleotides read TGTGCCAGCAGTTCCGGAGGGGTTACTCCGAATACCGATGGCTACACCTTC.

The CDR3 loop is CASSFGGNEQFF. The CDR3 DNA follows: TGTGCCAGCAGCTTCGGGGGAAATGAGCAGTTCTTC. The chain has TRBV11-1 and TRBJ2-1, with D tentatively TRBD2 (6 bases). The CDR3 contains 12 residues. The V gene lost 3 bases and the J gene lost 7 bases, with 7 bases spanning the gap. CDR1 is SGHAT, CDR2 FQDESV, per germline (reference sequence).

V usage is TRBV7-3 and J usage is TRBJ2-5; tentative D call: TRBD1 (6 bases). V was clipped by 2 bases and J by 5 bases, with 12 bases between them. Germline V CDR1 and CDR2: SGHTA, FQGTGA. The length of the CDR3 is 14 residues. Written as DNA, the CDR3 is TGTGCCAGCAGCTTACAGGGGTTCGGGGAGACCCAGTACTTC. Translation: CASSLQGFGETQYF.